Sequencing of this TCR beta chain was carried out in a study of T cells after yellow fever vaccination (dated by TCRdb to between 2018 and 2021). Context from the whole study: The SMART-Seq v4 Ultra Low Input RNA kit was used to prepare libraries from fractions with low cell numbers. To follow T-cell clones before and after both primary and booster YFV17D yellow fever vaccination, bulk TCR alpha and beta repertoires underwent longitudinal sequencing. The cohort comprised two healthy male donors, one aged 18 to 30 and one aged 30 to 40 years. Blood was drawn at multiple timepoints before and after primary and secondary immunization, with bulk PBMC replicates and cell subsets isolated. Beyond this particular receptor, the publication reports: FACS-sorted repertoires could contain abundant contaminating clonotypes from the bulk population, so computational filtering was required. Because the study included only a couple of donors, the extent to which the findings can be generalized is limited. The secondary T-cell response was found to be weaker but faster than the primary response, with a peak reached on day 5 rather than on day 15. Most clones expanded after primary vaccination (roughly 96% of CD4 and around 88% of CD8) were re-detected after the booster, suggesting that broad memory maintenance occurred. A small share of clonotypes was detected in both CD4 and CD8 compartments, with the overlap likely arising from convergent recombination.

The meaning of the sample's treatment or condition label: live attenuated yellow fever vaccine strain. Two biological replicates of bulk PBMCs were collected at each blood-draw timepoint. PBMCs were isolated from peripheral blood using a standard Ficoll-Paque protocol. RNA was extracted with TriZol from bulk PBMCs, CD4 and CD8 fractions, and dextramer-positive and dextramer-negative fractions. Inclusive of the bounding cysteine and phenylalanine, the CDR3 is 13 residues long. Kept here is only the CDR3 DNA, which spans 39 bases and is read in frame from base 1. V was cut back by 5 bases and J by 3 bases, leaving a gap of 10 bases between them. This clonotype was seen a few times. This clone's antigen is unknown. No base-level quality is on record; no much larger clone is a single base apart. TCR cDNA was synthesized by 5'RACE template switching, which introduced a universal primer site and unique molecular identifiers. cDNA synthesis was primed from both the TCR alpha and TCR beta constant segments. Libraries were amplified in two PCR steps, with sample barcodes and sequencing adapters added in the second step. Sequencing of libraries was performed on Illumina HiSeq 2500 (2x100 bp) or NovaSeq (2x150 bp). The paper's processing steps were these. Reads were demultiplexed and collapsed into UMI consensus sequences with MIGEC, and V(D)J alignment was performed with MiXCR. Vaccine-responding clonotypes were identified with edgeR using replicate PBMC samples, with FDR below 0.01 and a log2 fold change above 5 up to day 15 being required. Each bulk clonotype received a CD4 or CD8 identity based on whether the sequenced CD4 or CD8 repertoire contained that clonotype at higher abundance. The public reads were quality trimmed at Q25 with fastp and then assembled into clones with MiXCR by TCRdb, keeping productive beta chains. All rows with the same CDR3 protein become a single entry with the most common DNA and genes. It is TCRdb's table, rather than the study itself, that gives the V and J calls and clone size. A total of 300,000 to 400,000 distinct CDR3 sequences appear in this sample, 6.2% of them only once. In total, the top ten clones hold approximately 16% of the sample.

The rearranged chain carries TRBV12-3 or TRBV12-4 and TRBJ1-2; the D gene cannot be resolved reliably. The receptor's source is a man aged 25 to 45 who received the YFV17D yellow fever vaccine. The input for sequencing was PBMCs, taken 5 days after the yellow fever booster vaccination. The CDR3 reads as follows: CASSQGLDYGYTF. The nucleotide sequence reads as follows: TGTGCCAGCAGTCAAGGACTTGACTATGGCTACACCTTC.